This T cell receptor beta chain was profiled in a study of OX40 agonist ivuxolimab in advanced cancers. This clone was seen a single time. Antigen: not known. Regarding the study as a whole: It was not determined which antigens were specifically recognized by the peripheral T cells that had undergone clonal expansion.

V dropped 5 bases and J dropped 9 bases, with 13 bases sitting between them. Germline-derived CDR1 and CDR2 are MNHEY and SVGAGI. The CDR3 is made up of 12 amino acids. Measured with immunoSEQ multiplex PCR; TCRdb has only the in-frame clones, and not every one. This sample has roughly 110,000 clones; about nine tenths occur once, and the top ten carry about 0.48%. Sequences were derived from CD4+ or CD8+ T cells sorted from blood, sampled in a trial of the OX40 agonist ivuxolimab. The rearrangement joins TRBV6-5 to TRBJ1-1, with a weak D call TRBD1 (6 bases). This receptor was obtained from an adult with an advanced solid tumor such as melanoma, head and neck, liver or kidney cancer. CDR3 residues: CASSNLGGQAFF. CDR3 coding DNA: TGTGCCAGCAGTAATTTAGGGGGACAAGCTTTCTTT.